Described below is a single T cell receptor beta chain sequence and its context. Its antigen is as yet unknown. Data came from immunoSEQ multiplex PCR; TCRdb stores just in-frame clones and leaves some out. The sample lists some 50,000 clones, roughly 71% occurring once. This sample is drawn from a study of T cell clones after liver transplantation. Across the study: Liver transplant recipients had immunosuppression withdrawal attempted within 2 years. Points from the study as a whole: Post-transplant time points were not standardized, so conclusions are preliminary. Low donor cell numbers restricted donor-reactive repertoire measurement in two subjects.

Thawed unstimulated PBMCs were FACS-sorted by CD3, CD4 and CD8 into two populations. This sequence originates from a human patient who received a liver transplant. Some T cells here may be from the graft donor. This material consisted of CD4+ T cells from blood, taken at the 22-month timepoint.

The CDR3 loop is CSVADSRYEQYF. CDR3 coding DNA: TGCAGCGTTGCGGACAGCCGCTACGAGCAGTACTTC. J is TRBJ2-7 and V is TRBV29-1, with D perhaps TRBD1 (6 bases). This CDR3 has 12 amino acids. Germline-derived CDR1 and CDR2 are SQVTM and ANQGSEA. V was cut by 4 bases and J by 3 bases, with 10 bases left in between.